Listed here are 3 T cell receptor beta chains from one sample, sequenced in a study of OX40 agonist ivuxolimab in advanced cancers. Profiling relied on immunoSEQ multiplex PCR, and the TCRdb table lists in-frame clones only, not all of them. The profile covers tens of thousands of clones, with roughly 80% appearing a single time and roughly 2.1% taken by the ten largest. The sequencing used CD4+ or CD8+ T cells sorted from blood, collected in a trial of the OX40 agonist ivuxolimab. These receptors originate from an adult with an advanced solid tumor such as melanoma, head and neck, liver or kidney cancer.

Details on this clone: Distinct nucleotide sequences in the sample also encode this CDR3. The CDR3 coding sequence is TGTGCCAGTAGTATAGGTGGCGGGAACACTGAAGCTTTCTTT. The encoded protein is CASSIGGGNTEAFF. The chain has TRBV19 and TRBJ1-1; no clear D gene. CDR1 is LNHDA, CDR2 SQIVND, per germline (reference sequence). The CDR3 has 14 amino acids. V lost 1 base to trimming and J lost 1 base, with 7 bases between them.

This sequence joins TRBV6-1 and TRBJ2-5; 9 bases line up with TRBD1. The CDR3 extends over 13 amino acids. The V segment lost 9 bases and the J segment 2 bases; nucleotides outside the gene matches: 4. Germline V gene sequence: CDR1 MNHNS, CDR2 SASEGT. CDR3 nucleotide sequence: TGTGCCAGTCAGACAGGGGGTCAAGAGACCCAGTACTTC. This translates into CASQTGGQETQYF.

This chain joins TRBV18 and TRBJ1-2, with D perhaps matching TRBD1 (6 bases). This CDR3 is 15 amino acids long. Trimming removed 2 bases from V and 4 bases from J, with 14 bases in between. Germline values: CDR1 KGHSH, CDR2 LQKENI. CDR3 DNA: TGTGCCAGCTCACCAACAAGGGGGACCCTCTATGGCTACACCTTC. Translating it yields CASSPTRGTLYGYTF. Using reference TRBV18 and TRBJ1-2 for the parts outside the CDR3, the full variable domain is NAGVMQNPRHLVRRRGQEARLRCSPMKGHSHVYWYRQLPEEGLKFMVYLQKENIIDESGMPKERFSAEFPKEGPSILRIQQVVRGDSAAYFCASSPTRGTLYGYTFGSGTRLTVV.